This T cell receptor (beta chain) derives from a study of neoadjuvant anti-PD-1 for oral cavity cancer. Overall study findings and caveats: Only a few patients per response group were TCR-analyzed; validation needed. Higher pretreatment blood Treg/Th17 ratios correlated with higher pretreatment blood and lower post-treatment tumor TCRbeta clonality.

This CDR3 comprises 12 residues. Germline CDR1 and CDR2: MNHEY and SMNVEV (reference sequence). Trimming stripped 5 bases from V and 14 bases from J, with 13 bases between. In regard to this clone: As yet, its antigen is unknown.

As to time point: after neoadjuvant nivolumab, at surgical resection. PBMCs were not maintained or expanded in culture before analysis. Repertoires were generated with immunoSEQ multiplex PCR, while TCRdb's copy carries only in-frame clones and drops some. The table lists 9,800 or so clones, 61% of them singletons. This receptor was obtained from a person aged 40-85 years with oral cavity squamous cell carcinoma. The V gene is TRBV27, the J gene TRBJ1-6; D unclear. Here the sequenced sample was PBMCs, taken after nivolumab (anti-PD-1) treatment. In DNA form, the CDR3 reads TGTGCCAGCAGTCCCCAAACCAGGACCCTCCACTTT. Its translation is CASSPQTRTLHF.